Each of the 3 T cell receptor beta chains below was sequenced from the same sample in a study of identical twins. TCRdb processed the 5' RACE reads anew with MiXCR; each CDR3 protein has one entry. The sample carries some 1,600,000 distinct CDR3 sequences, roughly 35% recorded once. The specimen was cord blood. The receptors come from a newborn girl in good health.

The sample holds many counts of this clonotype. The chain has TRBV5-1 and TRBJ1-2, with a tentative D call TRBD1 (5 bases). Trimming shortened V by 2 bases and J by 3 bases, and 5 bases separated the two germline ends. The CDR3 sequence is 12 residues long. Germline CDR1 is SGHRS and CDR2 is YFSETQ. CDR3 nucleotide sequence: TGCGCCAGCAGCTTCAGGGACTATGGCTACACCTTC. It yields the protein CASSFRDYGYTF. The variable domain in full, completed from reference TRBV5-1 and TRBJ1-2, reads KAGVTQTPRYLIKTRGQQVTLSCSPISGHRSVSWYQQTPGQGLQFLFEYFSETQRNKGNFPGRFSGRQFSNSRSEMNVSTLELGDSALYLCASSFRDYGYTFGSGTRLTVV.

The rearrangement links TRBV6-1 to TRBJ2-1, with D perhaps TRBD2 (5 bases). In germline, CDR1 is MNHNS, CDR2 SASEGT. V was clipped by 4 bases and J by 9 bases, with 13 bases between them. CDR3 size: 13 residues. The CDR3 DNA reads as TGTGCCAGCAGTGCATCGGGAAGTATTGAGCAGTTCTTC. The encoded protein is CASSASGSIEQFF.

In its sample, this clonotype was seen once. The chain links TRBV28 to TRBJ1-5, with a weak D call TRBD1 (6 bases). This CDR3 is 15 amino acids long. The germline gives CDR1 MDHEN, CDR2 SYDVKM. V lost 3 bases to trimming and J lost 6 bases, with 15 bases between them. CDR3: CASSFSGKGGQPQHF. The CDR3 region has the DNA TGTGCCAGCAGTTTTTCAGGGAAGGGGGGTCAGCCCCAGCATTTT. Using reference TRBV28 and TRBJ1-5 for the parts outside the CDR3, the full variable domain is DVKVTQSSRYLVKRTGEKVFLECVQDMDHENMFWYRQDPGLGLRLIYFSYDVKMKEKGDIPEGYSVSREKKERFSLILESASTNQTSMYLCASSFSGKGGQPQHFGDGTRLSIL.